This paragraph covers one T cell receptor beta chain sequence. The CDR3 is 13 residues long. Germline lookup yields CDR1 ENHRY and CDR2 SYGVKD. V trimming: 8 bases; J trimming: 6 bases; junction bases outside the gene matches: 6. This record comes from a study of blood T cell repertoires in COVID-19. About the study: The United States, Italy and Spain supplied acute and convalescent COVID-19 samples. T cells, B-cell-depleted T cells, or PBMCs provided the cDNA or gDNA that served as material.

TCRdb's table, derived via immunoSEQ multiplex PCR, lists solely in-frame clones and lacks some. The sample yields about 150,000 clones, around 80% seen once. Material: peripheral blood. The chain carries TRBV10-3 and TRBJ1-5, with TRBD1 matching over 8 bases. This TCR came from a woman between 50 and 59 years old with acute or convalescent COVID-19. The CDR3 loop is CAIGGQVGQPQHF. CDR3 DNA sequence: TGTGCCATCGGGGGACAGGTCGGTCAGCCCCAGCATTTT.